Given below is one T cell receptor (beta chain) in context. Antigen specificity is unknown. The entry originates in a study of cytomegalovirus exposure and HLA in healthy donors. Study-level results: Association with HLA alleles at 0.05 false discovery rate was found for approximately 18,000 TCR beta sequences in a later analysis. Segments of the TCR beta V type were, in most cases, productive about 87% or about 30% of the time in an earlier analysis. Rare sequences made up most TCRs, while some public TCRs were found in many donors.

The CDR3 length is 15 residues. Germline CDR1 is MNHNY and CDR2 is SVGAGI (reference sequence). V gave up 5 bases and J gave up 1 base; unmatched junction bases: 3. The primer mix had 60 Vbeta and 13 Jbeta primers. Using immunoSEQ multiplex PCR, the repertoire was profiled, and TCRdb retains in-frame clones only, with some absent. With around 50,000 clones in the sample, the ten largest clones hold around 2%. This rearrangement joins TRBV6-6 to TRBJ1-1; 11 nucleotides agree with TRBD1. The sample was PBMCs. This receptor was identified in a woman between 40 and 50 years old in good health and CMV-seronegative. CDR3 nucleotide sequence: TGTGCCAGCAGTGGACAGGGGGCGGCGAACACTGAAGCTTTCTTT. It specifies CASSGQGAANTEAFF.